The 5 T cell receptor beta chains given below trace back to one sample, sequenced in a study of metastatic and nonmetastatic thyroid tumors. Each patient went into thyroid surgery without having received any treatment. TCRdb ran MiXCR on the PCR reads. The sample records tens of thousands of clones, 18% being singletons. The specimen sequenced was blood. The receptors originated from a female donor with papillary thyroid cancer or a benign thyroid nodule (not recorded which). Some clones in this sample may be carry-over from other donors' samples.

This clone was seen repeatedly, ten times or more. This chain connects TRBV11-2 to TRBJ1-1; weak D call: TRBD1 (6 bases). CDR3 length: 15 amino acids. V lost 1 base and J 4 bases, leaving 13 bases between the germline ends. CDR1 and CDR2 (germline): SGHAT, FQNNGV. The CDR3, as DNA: TGTGCCAGCAGCTTAGTCTTAGGGGGAAGCACTGAAGCTTTCTTT. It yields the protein CASSLVLGGSTEAFF. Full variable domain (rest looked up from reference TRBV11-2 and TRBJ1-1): EAGVAQSPRYKIIEKRQSVAFWCNPISGHATLYWYQQILGQGPKLLIQFQNNGVVDDSQLPKDRFSAERLKGVDSTLKIQPAKLEDSAVYLCASSLVLGGSTEAFFGQGTRLTVV.

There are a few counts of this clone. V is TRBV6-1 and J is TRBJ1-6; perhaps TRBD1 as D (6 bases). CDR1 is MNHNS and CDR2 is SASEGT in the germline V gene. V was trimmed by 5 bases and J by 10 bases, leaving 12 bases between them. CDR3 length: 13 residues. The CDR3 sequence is CASSPGARSPLHF. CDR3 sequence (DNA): TGTGCCAGCAGTCCGGGGGCTAGATCACCCCTCCACTTT.

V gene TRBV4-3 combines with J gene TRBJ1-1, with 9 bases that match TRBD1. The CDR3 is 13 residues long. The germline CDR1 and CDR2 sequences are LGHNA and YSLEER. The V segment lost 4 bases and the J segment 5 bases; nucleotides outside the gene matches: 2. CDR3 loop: CASSPGTGTEAFF. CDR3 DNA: TGCGCCAGCAGCCCTGGGACAGGGACTGAAGCTTTCTTT.

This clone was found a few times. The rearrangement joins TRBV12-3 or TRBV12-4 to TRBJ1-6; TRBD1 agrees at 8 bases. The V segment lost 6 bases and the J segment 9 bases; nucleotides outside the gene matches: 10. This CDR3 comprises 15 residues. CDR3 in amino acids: CASRERTGLGSPLHF. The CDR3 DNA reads TGTGCCAGCAGGGAGAGGACAGGGCTGGGTTCACCCCTCCACTTT.

The CDR3, as DNA: TGTGCCAGCAGATCCTACGAGCAGTACTTC. Translation gives CASRSYEQYF. V is TRBV2 and J is TRBJ2-7, with D unclear. Germline V CDR1 and CDR2: SNHLY, FYNNEI. V gave up 6 bases and J gave up 1 base, with 1 base separating them. This CDR3 contains 10 residues.